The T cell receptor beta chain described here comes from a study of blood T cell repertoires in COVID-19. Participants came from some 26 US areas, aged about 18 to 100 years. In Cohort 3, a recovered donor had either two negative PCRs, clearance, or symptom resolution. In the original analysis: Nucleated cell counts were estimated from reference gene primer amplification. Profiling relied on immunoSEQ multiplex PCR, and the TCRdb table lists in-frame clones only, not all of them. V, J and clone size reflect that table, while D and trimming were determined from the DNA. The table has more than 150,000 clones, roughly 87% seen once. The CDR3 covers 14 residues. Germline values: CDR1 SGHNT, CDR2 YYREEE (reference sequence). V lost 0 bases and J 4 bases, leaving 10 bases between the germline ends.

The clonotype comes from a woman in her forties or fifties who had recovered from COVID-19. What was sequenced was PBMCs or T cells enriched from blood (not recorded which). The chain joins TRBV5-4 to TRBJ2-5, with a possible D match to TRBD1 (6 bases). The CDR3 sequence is CASSLEGGRETQYF. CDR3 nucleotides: TGTGCCAGCAGCTTGGAAGGGGGAAGAGAGACCCAGTACTTC.